This T cell receptor (beta chain) was sequenced in a study of blood T cell repertoires in COVID-19. In the study's own analysis: Researchers report that nucleated cell counts were estimated from reference gene primer amplification. Some clones are missing from TCRdb's copy, which holds only in-frame ones; the method was immunoSEQ multiplex PCR. The V and J calls and clone size are taken from that table; D and trimming were inferred from the DNA. This table holds 70,000 or so clones, around nine tenths found once. Germline lookup yields CDR1 KGHDR and CDR2 SFDVKD. CDR3 length equals 16 residues. Losses at the gene ends were 9 bases for V and 3 bases for J; bases not matched to a gene: 13.

The TCR was taken from a man in his sixties with acute or convalescent COVID-19. The sample consisted of peripheral blood. V usage is TRBV24-1 and J usage is TRBJ2-3; 8 nucleotides line up with TRBD2. The CDR3 nucleotides are TGTGCCACCGGGGGAAGCGGGAGTAGTCGGACAGATACGCAGTATTTT. This encodes CATGGSGSSRTDTQYF.